This TCR beta chain was recovered during a study of cytomegalovirus exposure and HLA in healthy donors. PCR used 60 Vbeta primers and 13 Jbeta primers. TCRdb's table, derived via immunoSEQ multiplex PCR, lists solely in-frame clones and lacks some. Of 45,000 to 70,000 clones listed, 70% to 85% are singletons. Specimen: PBMCs. The sequence was obtained from a man over 45 in good health and CMV-seronegative.

This CDR3 reads CASSLGLAGTGELFF. The CDR3 DNA reads as TGTGCCAGCAGCTTGGGACTAGCGGGAACCGGGGAGCTGTTTTTT. The chain combines TRBV7-2 with TRBJ2-2, with TRBD2 matching 13 bases. Losses at the gene ends were 3 bases for V and 5 bases for J; bases not matched to a gene: 0. Germline CDR1 reads SGHTA; CDR2 reads FQGNSA. CDR3 length: 15 amino acids.